These 20 T cell receptor beta chains were all obtained from the same sample, sequenced in a study of lymphopenia after photon versus proton radiotherapy. TCRdb's copy holds only in-frame clones and misses some; the assay was immunoSEQ multiplex PCR. The table shows about 35,000 clones, with about 94% occurring only once. This specimen consisted of peripheral blood, obtained from a patient treated with photon-based radiotherapy. The receptors shown here come from a man in his 60s with cholangiocarcinoma.

This chain links TRBV27 with TRBJ2-7; 12 bases align to TRBD2. Per the germline V gene, CDR1 is MNHEY and CDR2 is SMNVEV (reference sequence). The CDR3 sequence is 16 residues long. Trimming cost V 3 bases and J 3 bases; bases outside gene matches: 6. The CDR3 nucleotides are TGTGCCAGCAGTTTCCGGACTAGCGGGACACTCTACGAGCAGTACTTC. This sequence encodes CASSFRTSGTLYEQYF.

The chain uses TRBV14 and TRBJ2-3; D call uncertain. The CDR3 extends over 13 amino acids. V lost 0 bases to trimming and J lost 6 bases, with 7 bases between them. Germline V gene sequence: CDR1 SGHDN, CDR2 FVKESK. This CDR3 is CASSQDLRDTQYF. CDR3 nucleotides: TGTGCCAGCAGCCAAGATTTGAGGGATACGCAGTATTTT.

The chain employs TRBV7-2 and TRBJ1-1, with D possibly being TRBD1 (6 bases). Between the trimmed V and J ends, which lost 1 base and 8 bases, there was a span of 14 bases. The length of the CDR3 is 14 residues. CDR1 is SGHTA and CDR2 is FQGNSA in the germline V gene. CDR3 region: CASSLVRAGDEAFF. The CDR3, as DNA: TGTGCCAGCAGCTTAGTTCGGGCAGGGGACGAAGCTTTCTTT.

The chain employs TRBV5-8 and TRBJ1-2, with D perhaps TRBD1 (5 bases). This CDR3 region has 15 residues. Per the germline V gene, CDR1 is SGHTS and CDR2 is YDEGEE. V lost 2 bases and J lost 3, with 14 bases in between. CDR3 bases: TGTGCCAGCAGCTTTTCCAGTAGGGGTTACTATGGCTACACCTTC. The encoded protein is CASSFSSRGYYGYTF.

This chain connects TRBV27 to TRBJ1-5; D gene unclear. Germline values: CDR1 MNHEY, CDR2 SMNVEV (reference sequence). This CDR3 has 13 residues. Between the trimmed V and J ends, which lost 2 bases and 4 bases, there was a span of 6 bases. CDR3 DNA: TGTGCCAGCAGTTTACAGAAGAATCAGCCCCAGCATTTT. Amino acid sequence: CASSLQKNQPQHF.

This chain joins TRBV5-4 and TRBJ2-3; D gene uncertain. The germline V and J ends were trimmed by 5 bases and 3 bases, with 10 bases remaining between them. The CDR3 loop spans 13 amino acids. CDR1 is SGHNT, CDR2 YYREEE, per germline (reference sequence). The CDR3 nucleotides are TGTGCCAGCAGTCCTCCTACTACAGATACGCAGTATTTT. Its translation: CASSPPTTDTQYF.

CDR3 region: CASSVTGHYNEQFF. As DNA, the CDR3 is TGCGCCAGCAGTGTAACAGGACATTACAATGAGCAGTTCTTC. The V call is TRBV5-1, the J call TRBJ2-1; D is possibly TRBD1 (5 bases). The CDR3 loop spans 14 amino acids. Trimming removed 5 bases from V and 4 bases from J, with 13 bases in between. Germline V gene lookup returns CDR1 SGHRS and CDR2 YFSETQ.

The chain has TRBV11-3 and TRBJ2-1; D possibly matches TRBD1 or TRBD2 (5 bases each). The CDR3 is made up of 14 amino acids. V dropped 1 base and J dropped 10 bases, with 14 bases sitting between them. CDR1 is SGHNT and CDR2 is YENEEA in the germline V gene. The CDR3 DNA is TGTGCCAGCAGCTTAGTGGGGGAACATGGGGAGCAGTTCTTC. Translated: CASSLVGEHGEQFF.

This sequence joins TRBV6-6 and TRBJ1-3; D is possibly TRBD1 (6 bases). Trimming pared 0 bases from V and 0 bases from J, leaving 9 bases between. The CDR3 totals 16 residues. Germline V lookup: CDR1 MNHNY, CDR2 SVGAGI (reference sequence). The DNA of the CDR3 is TGTGCCAGCAGTTACTCGACAGGTTACTCTGGAAACACCATATATTTT. Translated, it gives CASSYSTGYSGNTIYF.

The chain has TRBV6-6 and TRBJ2-3, with a tentative D call TRBD1 (6 bases). The CDR3 is 14 residues long. From germline, CDR1 is MNHNY and CDR2 SVGAGI (reference sequence). V lost 4 bases to trimming and J lost 0 bases, with 8 bases between them. CDR3 region: CASSLQGSTDTQYF. CDR3 nucleotide sequence: TGTGCCAGCAGTTTACAGGGTAGCACAGATACGCAGTATTTT.

Written as DNA, the CDR3 is TGTGCCAGCAGCTTAGGCGGAGGGATCACAGATACGCAGTATTTT. Protein: CASSLGGGITDTQYF. The chain uses TRBV7-8 and TRBJ2-3, with D perhaps TRBD2 (6 bases). V dropped 1 base and J dropped 2 bases, with 10 bases sitting between them. Germline V gene lookup returns CDR1 SGHVS and CDR2 FQNEAQ. The CDR3 runs 15 residues.

The CDR3 DNA follows: TGCGCCAGCAGCTTGGAGGTCGGGGGACTAGCGGGAGGGCCGTTGTACAATGAGCAGTTCTTC. This sequence encodes CASSLEVGGLAGGPLYNEQFF. The V gene is TRBV5-1, the J gene TRBJ2-1, with 16 positions matching TRBD2. V shed 0 bases, J shed 4 bases, and the junction held 13 bases outside the gene matches. Germline lookup yields CDR1 SGHRS and CDR2 YFSETQ. The CDR3 sequence is 21 residues long.

J is TRBJ1-2 and V is TRBV9, with D tentatively TRBD1 (6 bases). The CDR3 has 15 amino acids. The V and J ends lost 0 bases and 5 bases respectively, with 14 bases between them. Per germline, CDR1 SGDLS and CDR2 YYNGEE. CDR3 nucleotide sequence: TGTGCCAGCAGCGTAGAGGGACACCAAAGTTATGGCTACACCTTC. This encodes CASSVEGHQSYGYTF.

The CDR3 DNA reads as TGTGCCAGCAGTACTAGCGGGAGCCTCACAGATACGCAGTATTTT. Translation: CASSTSGSLTDTQYF. The chain is built from TRBV7-3 and TRBJ2-3; 11 nucleotides align to TRBD2. Germline V gene data show CDR1 as SGHTA and CDR2 as FQGTGA. This CDR3 region has 15 residues. V lost 6 bases, J lost 2 bases, and 4 bases stayed unmatched. Looking up the rest from reference TRBV7-3 and TRBJ2-3 gives the full variable domain: GAGVSQTPSNKVTEKGKYVELRCDPISGHTALYWYRQSLGQGPEFLIYFQGTGAADDSGLPNDRFFAVRPEGSVSTLKIQRTERGDSAVYLCASSTSGSLTDTQYFGPGTRLTVL.

This clone came up once. J is TRBJ1-2 and V is TRBV6-5; unclear D gene. V dropped 8 bases and J dropped 4 bases, with 17 bases sitting between them. Germline V CDR1 and CDR2: MNHEY, SVGAGI. The CDR3 is 14 amino acids. The CDR3 DNA is TGTGCCAGCGCCGTGCGGGCGCGAGGCTATGGCTACACCTTC. This encodes CASAVRARGYGYTF.

V gene TRBV11-2 combines with J gene TRBJ2-5; D perhaps matches TRBD1 (6 bases). V was clipped by 4 bases and J by 9 bases, with 12 bases between them. Germline values: CDR1 SGHAT, CDR2 FQNNGV. The CDR3 contains 12 residues. The CDR3 coding sequence is TGTGCCAGCAGCTCCACCGAGGGGGCCCAGTACTTC. This translates into CASSSTEGAQYF.

DNA of the CDR3: TGCGCCAGCAGCTTGGAAGGCAGGGTCTTAGATGGCTACACCTTC. Protein: CASSLEGRVLDGYTF. The chain carries TRBV5-1 and TRBJ1-2; tentatively, D is TRBD1 (5 bases). Germline CDR1 SGHRS, CDR2 YFSETQ. This CDR3 comprises 15 residues. V shed 0 bases and J shed 6 bases, with 15 bases lying between them.

V gene TRBV9 combines with J gene TRBJ1-1; D is uncertain. V was cut by 0 bases and J by 1 base, with 10 bases left in between. Germline CDR1 SGDLS, CDR2 YYNGEE. CDR3 length: 15 residues. The CDR3 sequence: CASSVVGSENTEAFF. CDR3 coding DNA: TGTGCCAGCAGCGTAGTAGGGAGTGAGAACACTGAAGCTTTCTTT.

A few counts support this clone. The V and J genes are TRBV6-1 and TRBJ2-5; tentatively, D is TRBD2 (6 bases). Germline CDR1 is MNHNS and CDR2 is SASEGT. The CDR3 has 15 amino acids. Trimming cost V 6 bases and J 3 bases, with 17 bases left between them. The CDR3 sequence: CASRDGGGGKETQYF. CDR3 DNA sequence: TGTGCCAGCAGGGACGGTGGGGGAGGCAAAGAGACCCAGTACTTC.

The J gene is TRBJ2-1, the V gene TRBV18; unclear D gene. Germline loops: CDR1 KGHSH, CDR2 LQKENI. CDR3 length: 19 amino acids. Trimming took 3 bases from V and 0 from J, leaving 21 bases between them. In DNA form, the CDR3 reads TGTGCCAGCTCACCGAGGTGGTTGGATTTCATTGTCTCCTACAATGAGCAGTTCTTC. Translating gives CASSPRWLDFIVSYNEQFF.